The source of this T cell receptor (beta chain) is a study of OX40 agonist ivuxolimab in advanced cancers. Study as a whole: Averaging roughly 60 years in age, with a range of about 23 to 80, the cohort was approximately 87% male. Anti-PD-1, anti-PD-L1 or anti-CTLA-4 therapy given earlier was allowed, and 40% had some.

Data came from immunoSEQ multiplex PCR; TCRdb stores just in-frame clones and leaves some out. The data hold some 60,000 clones, with roughly 90% observed a single time. With regard to this clone: Its antigen is currently unknown.

Study observations and caveats: Relatively little clonal expansion, among the lowest observed, appeared in partial responders at 0.1-3.0 mg/kg. The mean number of expanded clones was higher in CD8+ T cells than in CD4+.

CDR3 length: 15 residues. CDR1 is SGHNT and CDR2 is YYREEE in the germline V gene (reference sequence). Trimming removed 0 bases at V and 7 bases at J, with 11 bases between. V and J are TRBV5-4 and TRBJ1-6; no clear D gene. The starting material was CD4+ or CD8+ T cells sorted from blood, obtained in a trial of the OX40 agonist ivuxolimab. The clonotype was recovered from an adult with an advanced solid tumor such as melanoma, head and neck, liver or kidney cancer. The CDR3 reads CASSLGAVLNSPLHF. In nucleotides, the CDR3 is TGTGCCAGCAGCTTGGGGGCAGTCTTGAATTCACCCCTCCACTTT.